This paragraph covers one TCR beta chain sequence. This specimen belongs to a study of technical replicates of blood from several donors. Using immunoSEQ multiplex PCR, the repertoire was profiled, and TCRdb retains in-frame clones only, with some absent. Of 65,000 to 85,000 clones detected, about nine tenths appear once; the ten largest clones hold approximately 0.4%. What was sequenced was T cells isolated from PBMCs. This receptor was taken from a human donor in good health.

DNA of the CDR3: TGTGCCAGCAGTACGGGACAGGGGAACTACGAGCAGTACTTC. It encodes CASSTGQGNYEQYF. This sequence joins TRBV27 and TRBJ2-7, with TRBD1 identical over 10 bases. CDR1 MNHEY and CDR2 SMNVEV come from the germline V gene (reference sequence). The J segment lost 3 bases and the V segment lost 5 bases, leaving 4 bases of the junction unmatched. CDR3 length equals 14 residues.